Below are 11 T cell receptor beta chains sequenced from a single sample in a study of shared clonotypes between healthy human individuals (TCRdb year 2020). Libraries were made using the immunoSEQ multiplex PCR assay. The table comes from immuneACCESS by way of TCRdb, which keeps in-frame sequences with V and J called. Part of the clones is missing from these tables; in studies checked, under half for an unresolved V gene and the rest for unknown reasons. The sample table shows over a million clones, and roughly 97% are seen once. Of the sample, 1.2% is held by the ten largest clones. Sample: naive CD4+ T cells sorted from blood. This specimen's cell subset or site label, per the study, means: CD45RA+ positively selected. Receptors were obtained from a man in his thirties or forties in good health.

This clone was recorded only once. The chain recombines TRBV6-5 with TRBJ2-7, with 10 bases fitting TRBD2. The germline V gene encodes CDR1 MNHEY and CDR2 SVGAGI. With V trimmed by 1 base and J by 3 bases, 6 bases remained unmatched. The CDR3 is made up of 16 amino acids. The CDR3 is CASSYLASGRVYEQYF. CDR3 DNA sequence: TGTGCCAGCAGTTACTTAGCTAGCGGGAGAGTCTACGAGCAGTACTTC.

This chain joins TRBV5-6 and TRBJ1-1; D unclear. V was cut by 0 bases and J by 1 base, with 10 bases left in between. The germline CDR1 and CDR2 sequences are SGHDT and YYEEEE. The CDR3 is 15 residues long. The CDR3 loop is CASSLALGWNTEAFF. The CDR3 region has the DNA TGTGCCAGCAGCTTGGCGTTGGGGTGGAACACTGAAGCTTTCTTT.

The genes are TRBV5-1 and TRBJ2-3; TRBD2 matches at 7 bases. Germline lookup yields CDR1 SGHRS and CDR2 YFSETQ. The CDR3 contains 21 residues. J gave up 0 bases and V 0 bases, and 19 bases lay outside the gene matches. Here the CDR3 reads CASSLEDITVSGTPSTDTQYF. The DNA for the CDR3 is TGCGCCAGCAGCTTGGAGGACATTACCGTGAGCGGGACCCCTAGCACAGATACGCAGTATTTT.

A single count supports this clone. The genes are TRBV6-1 and TRBJ1-2; D is perhaps TRBD1 (6 bases). This CDR3 is 14 amino acids long. The V end lost 7 bases, the J end lost 0 bases, and 12 bases lay between the germline ends. Germline-derived CDR1 and CDR2 are MNHNS and SASEGT. The CDR3 DNA is TGTGCCAGCATACGGACAGAAGCTAACTATGGCTACACCTTC. It specifies CASIRTEANYGYTF.

V and J are TRBV7-9 and TRBJ2-6, with D perhaps matching TRBD1 (5 bases). There are 19 residues in the CDR3. Per the germline V gene, CDR1 is SEHNR and CDR2 is FQNEAQ (reference sequence). Trimming removed 1 base from V and 2 bases from J, with 18 bases in between. The CDR3 DNA is TGTGCCAGCAGCTTAGATCTCCAGGGCCCGAAAACTGGGGCCAACGTCCTGACTTTC. It is translated as CASSLDLQGPKTGANVLTF.

The rearrangement uses TRBV5-6 and TRBJ2-7; no clear D gene. The CDR3 contains 16 residues. V lost 1 base to trimming and J lost 3 bases, with 17 bases between them. The V gene's germline CDR1 is SGHDT and CDR2 YYEEEE. CDR3 amino acids: CASSLLVGRDFYEQYF. CDR3 nucleotides: TGTGCCAGCAGCTTGCTGGTAGGCAGAGACTTCTACGAGCAGTACTTC.

The CDR3 bases are TGTGCCAGCAGTCCGGGACACTACGGTGAGCAGTACTTC. This codes for CASSPGHYGEQYF. J is TRBJ2-7 and V is TRBV9; D might be TRBD1 (6 bases). The V end was cut by 5 bases, the J end by 7 bases, with 16 bases between. Looked up from germline, CDR1 is SGDLS and CDR2 is YYNGEE. The CDR3 length is 13 residues.

In nucleotides, the CDR3 is TGTGCCAGCAGCTTATCGCCGAGCGGGGAGACCCAGTACTTC. Its translation is CASSLSPSGETQYF. The V gene is TRBV11-3, the J gene TRBJ2-5; D possibly corresponds to TRBD2 (6 bases). Germline values: CDR1 SGHNT, CDR2 YENEEA. V was trimmed by 2 bases and J by 5 bases, leaving 12 bases between them. This CDR3 is built from 14 residues.

This clone was recorded only once. This sequence joins TRBV7-6 and TRBJ2-5; no firm D call. Germline CDR1 and CDR2: SGHVS and FNYEAQ. V lost 4 bases, J lost 3 bases, and 18 bases lay in between. The CDR3 has 16 residues. CDR3: CASSYITALIKETQYF. For the CDR3, the DNA is TGTGCCAGCAGCTACATTACAGCCCTGATCAAAGAGACCCAGTACTTC.

The V and J genes are TRBV18 and TRBJ2-1, with TRBD2 identical over 9 bases. Losses at the gene ends were 1 base for V and 8 bases for J; bases not matched to a gene: 18. Germline CDR1 KGHSH, CDR2 LQKENI. This CDR3 contains 19 residues. CDR3 sequence reads: CASSPRGDSGSPSMDEQFF. The CDR3 bases are TGTGCCAGCTCACCACGGGGAGATAGCGGGAGCCCCTCGATGGATGAGCAGTTCTTC.

The rearrangement links TRBV9 to TRBJ2-6; 8 bases agree with TRBD1. From germline, CDR1 is SGDLS and CDR2 YYNGEE. CDR3 length: 21 residues. V gave up 0 bases and J gave up 2 bases; unmatched junction bases: 16. As DNA, the CDR3 is TGTGCCAGCAGCGTAGAAGCTATGGGGACAGGCCGGCGGCCTGGGGCCAACGTCCTGACTTTC. Its translation is CASSVEAMGTGRRPGANVLTF.